The clone carrying this T cell receptor beta chain was recorded only once. CD4+ and CD8+ T cells were sorted from PBMCs stained for CD3, CD4 and CD8. CDR1 is MNHEY and CDR2 is SMNVEV in the germline V gene (reference sequence). The CDR3 runs 14 residues. V trimming: 8 bases; J trimming: 7 bases; junction bases outside the gene matches: 9. This record belongs to a study of CD8+ T cells in alopecia areata. Extracted RNA was reverse transcribed, and the resulting cDNA served as sequencing template. Profiling relied on immunoSEQ multiplex PCR, and the TCRdb table lists in-frame clones only, not all of them. The sample lists 65,000 to 70,000 clones; roughly 60% were seen once.

J is TRBJ2-1 and V is TRBV27; the match to TRBD2 covers 9 bases. The source of this sequence is a human donor with alopecia areata. The sample here was CD8+ T cells sorted from blood, taken at week 0. The CDR3 loop reads CASQNSGSNNEQFF. DNA of the CDR3: TGTGCCAGCCAAAATAGCGGGAGTAATAATGAGCAGTTCTTC.